These 32 T cell receptor beta chains were sequenced from one sample in a study of blood T cells in healthy people across ages. Primed by a sample-barcoded 5' primer and a J-beta primer mix, a second PCR proceeded for 7 to 11 cycles. MiXCR, run by TCRdb on the 5' RACE reads, gives a single entry per CDR3 protein. The data hold around 1,500,000 distinct CDR3 sequences, with roughly 45% observed a single time. Sequencing used blood. The receptors were sampled from a woman between 18 and 30 years old in good health.

The chain employs TRBV12-3 or TRBV12-4 and TRBJ1-2; D uncertain. The CDR3 contains 13 residues. The ends were cut back, 6 bases at V and 5 bases at J, with 13 bases in the middle. The CDR3 loop reads CASSRTPLYGYTF. CDR3 nucleotides: TGTGCCAGCAGCCGAACACCTCTATATGGCTACACCTTC.

The genes are TRBV2 and TRBJ2-5, with 9 bases matching TRBD2. This CDR3 has 14 residues. V lost 7 bases to trimming and J lost 5 bases; unmatched junction nucleotides: 8. Per the germline V gene, CDR1 is SNHLY and CDR2 is FYNNEI. DNA of the CDR3: TGTGCCAGCAAGCCTAGCGGGATCTGGGAGACCCAGTACTTC. It specifies CASKPSGIWETQYF.

The chain is built from TRBV4-1 and TRBJ2-7, with no clear D. Germline V gene lookup returns CDR1 MGHRA and CDR2 YSYEKL. The CDR3 sequence is 14 residues long. With 10 bases removed from V and 0 bases from J, the gap between germline ends came to 16 bases. The chain's CDR3 is CATATDPNSYEQYF. The CDR3 nucleotides read TGCGCCACCGCGACGGACCCGAACTCCTACGAGCAGTACTTC.

This sequence joins TRBV6-5 and TRBJ1-2, with D maybe TRBD1 (6 bases). The V gene's germline CDR1 is MNHEY and CDR2 SVGAGI. V gave up 6 bases and J gave up 4 bases, with 21 bases separating them. This CDR3 has 16 residues. CDR3 DNA sequence: TGTGCCAGCAGACCCACCGGGGGGCCCGTGCTCTATGGCTACACCTTC. It is translated as CASRPTGGPVLYGYTF.

The chain employs TRBV20-1 and TRBJ2-3, with 14 bases that match TRBD2. This CDR3 has 20 residues. The germline V gene encodes CDR1 DFQATT and CDR2 SNEGSKA (reference sequence). V was pared by 6 bases and J by 0 bases, with 17 bases of the junction left unmatched. The CDR3 coding sequence is TGCAGTGCCAAGAACCCCAAGACTAGCGGGAGGGCCACTAGCACAGATACGCAGTATTTT. Encoded protein: CSAKNPKTSGRATSTDTQYF.

The chain carries TRBV2 and TRBJ1-2; D remains ambiguous. The ends were cut back, 10 bases at V and 0 bases at J, with 6 bases in the middle. Germline V gene data show CDR1 as SNHLY and CDR2 as FYNNEI. The CDR3 has 11 amino acids. CDR3 nucleotide sequence: TGTGCCACCGGAGCTAACTATGGCTACACCTTC. Its protein is CATGANYGYTF.

This clonotype was detected many times. The chain joins TRBV4-1 to TRBJ2-1, with 14 bases aligning to TRBD2. V lost 4 bases, J lost 0 bases, and 8 bases stayed unmatched. This CDR3 has 19 residues. Germline V gene data show CDR1 as MGHRA and CDR2 as YSYEKL. In DNA, the CDR3 is TGCGCCAGCAGCCCACGACTAGCGGGAGGGGTTAGCTCCTACAATGAGCAGTTCTTC. This encodes CASSPRLAGGVSSYNEQFF.

The chain carries TRBV20-1 and TRBJ2-1, with D perhaps matching TRBD2 (5 bases). The DNA end is more similar to TRBJ2-7, so the J call may be wrong. Germline CDR1 is DFQATT and CDR2 is SNEGSKA (reference sequence). The CDR3 is 16 residues long. The CDR3 sequence: CSARVRSDLNYNEQYF. CDR3 coding DNA: TGCAGTGCTAGAGTCAGGTCGGACTTGAACTACAATGAGCAGTACTTC.

This clonotype was seen once. The rearrangement uses TRBV7-9 and TRBJ2-7; no clear D gene. The CDR3 contains 14 residues. Trimming left V 4 bases short and J 2 bases short, with 12 bases between. Germline V CDR1 and CDR2: SEHNR, FQNEAQ (reference sequence). CDR3 loop: CASSSLGSPYEQYF. The CDR3 nucleotides read TGTGCCAGCAGCTCCCTGGGTTCGCCCTACGAGCAGTACTTC. Full variable domain (remainder filled in from reference TRBV7-9 and TRBJ2-7): DTGVSQNPRHKITKRGQNVTFRCDPISEHNRLYWYRQTLGQGPEFLTYFQNEAQLEKSRLLSDRFSAERPKGSFSTLEIQRTEQGDSAMYLCASSSLGSPYEQYFGPGTRLTVT.

The chain couples TRBV7-2 to TRBJ2-3; 8 bases match TRBD2. J gave up 5 bases and V 7 bases, and 17 bases lay outside the gene matches. The CDR3 length is 17 residues. In germline, CDR1 is SGHTA, CDR2 FQGNSA. In DNA form, the CDR3 reads TGTGCCAGCACCCCTCCACCCAGCGGGAGATTCGGAGATACGCAGTATTTT. This encodes CASTPPPSGRFGDTQYF. The whole variable domain, filled in from reference TRBV7-2 and TRBJ2-3, reads GAGVSQSPSNKVTEKGKDVELRCDPISGHTALYWYRQSLGQGLEFLIYFQGNSAPDKSGLPSDRFSAERTGGSVSTLTIQRTQQEDSAVYLCASTPPPSGRFGDTQYFGPGTRLTVL.

The chain is built from TRBV5-1 and TRBJ1-2; unclear D gene. Germline CDR1 is SGHRS and CDR2 is YFSETQ. Trimming pared 3 bases from V and 7 bases from J, leaving 13 bases between. This CDR3 comprises 13 residues. The CDR3 nucleotides are TGCGCCAGCAGCTCGGACCCAGGCGCTGGCTACACCTTC. Protein product: CASSSDPGAGYTF.

Points on this clonotype: This may be a read error: a much more frequent sequence differs by one nucleotide. V gene TRBV4-1 combines with J gene TRBJ2-3, with D hard to call. Per germline, CDR1 MGHRA and CDR2 YSYEKL. The CDR3 consists of 14 residues. This chain's CDR3 is CASSQDAVPETQYF. CDR3 nucleotide sequence: TGCGCCAGCAGCCAAGACGCGGTCCCAGAGACGCAGTATTTT.

The chain links TRBV7-3 to TRBJ2-2; D is uncertain. CDR3 length: 12 amino acids. The V gene lost 4 bases and the J gene lost 7 bases, with 7 bases spanning the gap. Germline loops: CDR1 SGHTA, CDR2 FQGTGA. The CDR3 is CASSSYYGELFF. CDR3 DNA sequence: TGTGCCAGCAGCTCTTACTACGGGGAGCTGTTTTTT. Combining the CDR3 with reference TRBV7-3 and TRBJ2-2 gives the whole variable domain GAGVSQTPSNKVTEKGKYVELRCDPISGHTALYWYRQSLGQGPEFLIYFQGTGAADDSGLPNDRFFAVRPEGSVSTLKIQRTERGDSAVYLCASSSYYGELFFGEGSRLTVL.

V usage is TRBV6-5 and J usage is TRBJ2-5, with D perhaps matching TRBD2 (6 bases). The CDR3 loop spans 16 amino acids. Trimming stripped 5 bases from V and 11 bases from J, with 27 bases between. Germline V CDR1 and CDR2: MNHEY, SVGAGI. This chain's CDR3 is CASSSPPGLASREQYF. CDR3 nucleotide sequence: TGTGCCAGCAGTAGCCCTCCGGGACTTGCCAGTAGGGAGCAGTACTTC.

V and J are TRBV5-1 and TRBJ1-5, with D perhaps TRBD1 (5 bases). Trimming cost V 4 bases and J 1 base, with 15 bases left between them. Per the germline V gene, CDR1 is SGHRS and CDR2 is YFSETQ. The CDR3 runs 16 residues. As DNA, the CDR3 is TGCGCCAGCAGCCGGGACGGGGGACCAAGCAATCAGCCCCAGCATTTT. Amino acids: CASSRDGGPSNQPQHF. Combining the CDR3 with reference TRBV5-1 and TRBJ1-5 gives the whole variable domain KAGVTQTPRYLIKTRGQQVTLSCSPISGHRSVSWYQQTPGQGLQFLFEYFSETQRNKGNFPGRFSGRQFSNSRSEMNVSTLELGDSALYLCASSRDGGPSNQPQHFGDGTRLSIL.

The chain links TRBV7-9 to TRBJ2-1; D unclear. The end of the DNA aligns better with TRBJ2-7, so the J call may be wrong. The CDR3 totals 15 residues. Germline loops: CDR1 SEHNR, CDR2 FQNEAQ (reference sequence). This chain's CDR3 is CASSLGGRVYNEQYF. CDR3 DNA sequence: TGTGCCAGCAGCTTAGGGGGTCGGGTCTACAATGAGCAGTACTTC.

This chain uses TRBV27 with TRBJ2-2, with no clear D. This CDR3 comprises 14 residues. V lost 8 bases, J lost 0 bases, and 10 bases lay in between. CDR1 MNHEY and CDR2 SMNVEV come from the germline V gene (reference sequence). In nucleotides, the CDR3 is TGTGCCAGCCGCCTTGGAACGAACACCGGGGAGCTGTTTTTT. It is translated as CASRLGTNTGELFF.

This clonotype was observed a few times. The genes are TRBV6-2 or TRBV6-3 and TRBJ2-5; 7 bases line up with TRBD2. This CDR3 comprises 16 residues. The germline V gene encodes CDR1 MNHEY and CDR2 SVGEGT. J gave up 2 bases and V 0 bases, and 6 bases lay outside the gene matches. CDR3 in DNA: TGTGCCAGCAGTTACTCTCCCGGGAGGAGGCAAGAGACCCAGTACTTC. Amino acids: CASSYSPGRRQETQYF.

This clonotype was seen a few times. Here the CDR3 reads CASSVDAGGLNEQFF. CDR3 DNA sequence: TGTGCCAGCAGCGTAGACGCGGGGGGGCTAAATGAGCAGTTCTTC. The chain recombines TRBV9 with TRBJ2-1; 9 bases are shared with TRBD2. This CDR3 contains 15 residues. V was clipped by 0 bases and J by 7 bases; unmatched bases: 5. CDR1 is SGDLS and CDR2 is YYNGEE in the germline V gene.

This clonotype has more than one count but fewer than ten. This chain links TRBV27 with TRBJ1-4; 7 nucleotides match TRBD1. The V and J ends lost 5 bases and 3 bases, in that order; junction bases with no gene match: 9. The CDR3 has 16 residues. Germline-derived CDR1 and CDR2 are MNHEY and SMNVEV (reference sequence). As DNA, the CDR3 is TGTGCCAGCAGTCTCAAAGAGGGACAGCCTAATGAAAAACTGTTTTTT. Its protein is CASSLKEGQPNEKLFF.

For the CDR3, the DNA is TGCAGCGTTGTCCCGGGACAGGGATACGACACTGAAGCTTTCTTT. As protein: CSVVPGQGYDTEAFF. This chain connects TRBV29-1 to TRBJ1-1; 9 nucleotides agree with TRBD1. The CDR3 consists of 15 residues. The V gene end was trimmed by 4 bases and the J gene end by 3 bases; junction bases not matched to a gene: 9. Germline CDR1 reads SQVTM; CDR2 reads ANQGSEA.

The gene calls are TRBV14 and TRBJ2-2; tentative D call: TRBD1 (5 bases). CDR1 and CDR2 from the germline V gene are SGHDN and FVKESK. This CDR3 is built from 15 residues. Trimming took off 4 bases at V and 5 bases at J, with 14 bases between the two ends. CDR3 residues: CASSRGHTRTGELFF. CDR3 nucleotides: TGTGCCAGCAGCCGGGGCCATACGCGAACCGGGGAGCTGTTTTTT.

The chain combines TRBV5-1 with TRBJ2-5; D is perhaps TRBD2 (5 bases). This CDR3 has 14 residues. Trimming left V 0 bases short and J 3 bases short, with 9 bases between. The germline CDR1 and CDR2 sequences are SGHRS and YFSETQ. CDR3 residues: CASSLGGVEETQYF. The CDR3 nucleotides are TGCGCCAGCAGCTTGGGGGGAGTGGAAGAGACCCAGTACTTC.

The chain employs TRBV24-1 and TRBJ1-2; 7 bases line up with TRBD1. The CDR3 covers 18 residues. V lost 5 bases and J lost 4; bases outside the gene matches: 18. Germline values: CDR1 KGHDR, CDR2 SFDVKD. In DNA, the CDR3 is TGTGCCACCAGTGGTACAGGGACAGACCGCGATTGTAGCTATGGCTACACCTTC. It translates to CATSGTGTDRDCSYGYTF.

A few counts support this clonotype. This rearrangement joins TRBV7-9 to TRBJ1-2, with 10 bases fitting TRBD1. Germline CDR1 is SEHNR and CDR2 is FQNEAQ (reference sequence). J lost 8 bases, V lost 4 bases, and 13 bases had no gene match. The CDR3 loop spans 16 amino acids. The CDR3 reads CASSSRDRGSAGGYTF. The CDR3 coding sequence is TGTGCCAGCAGCTCCCGGGACAGGGGCTCAGCAGGGGGCTACACCTTC.

The chain employs TRBV12-3 or TRBV12-4 and TRBJ2-3; TRBD1 aligns across 7 bases. This CDR3 contains 17 residues. V gave up 1 base and J gave up 2 bases; unmatched junction bases: 9. This CDR3 is CASSLVEDRPITDTQYF. CDR3 DNA: TGTGCCAGCAGTTTAGTAGAGGACAGGCCTATCACAGATACGCAGTATTTT.

V usage is TRBV27 and J usage is TRBJ2-5, with 7 bases identical to TRBD2. Germline assignment: CDR1 MNHEY and CDR2 SMNVEV (reference sequence). CDR3 length: 13 amino acids. Trimming at V came to 6 bases and at J to 11 bases, leaving 12 bases not matched to a gene. This CDR3 is CASRLGGVGEQYF. CDR3 nucleotides: TGTGCCAGCAGGCTGGGGGGGGTTGGAGAGCAGTACTTC.

The V and J genes are TRBV28 and TRBJ1-2, with D possibly being TRBD1 (5 bases). Trimming pared 5 bases from V and 7 bases from J, leaving 11 bases between. Per the germline V gene, CDR1 is MDHEN and CDR2 is SYDVKM. The CDR3 loop spans 12 amino acids. The CDR3 is CASSGGMGGYTF. The CDR3 DNA follows: TGTGCCAGCAGTGGGGGGATGGGTGGCTACACCTTC.

This clonotype was picked up a small number of times. The chain carries TRBV5-1 and TRBJ1-2, with unresolved D. This CDR3 comprises 14 residues. V lost 5 bases and J 6 bases, leaving 17 bases between the germline ends. In germline, CDR1 is SGHRS, CDR2 YFSETQ. CDR3 amino acids: CASRITRQVHGYTF. The CDR3 nucleotides read TGCGCCAGCAGGATTACCCGGCAGGTCCATGGCTACACCTTC.

CDR3 sequence: CASSGTGTGKTEAFF. Written as DNA, the CDR3 is TGTGCCAGCAGTGGAACCGGGACAGGGAAAACTGAAGCTTTCTTT. The chain couples TRBV6-6 to TRBJ1-1; the match to TRBD1 covers 9 bases. The J segment lost 5 bases and the V segment lost 5 bases, leaving 9 bases of the junction unmatched. The CDR3 sequence is 15 residues long. Looked up from germline, CDR1 is MNHNY and CDR2 is SVGAGI (reference sequence).

The genes are TRBV7-2 and TRBJ2-1; D gene uncertain. This CDR3 has 15 amino acids. The germline CDR1 and CDR2 sequences are SGHTA and FQGNSA. V was cut by 7 bases and J by 0 bases, with 13 bases left in between. CDR3 DNA: TGTGCCAGCACCTTCACCCAGAGCTCCTACAATGAGCAGTTCTTC. Translated: CASTFTQSSYNEQFF.

This chain joins TRBV15 and TRBJ2-1, with D tentatively TRBD2 (5 bases). The assigned J gene may be wrong: the sequence end matches TRBJ2-7 better. CDR3 length: 16 amino acids. Germline V gene sequence: CDR1 LNHNV, CDR2 YYDKDF (reference sequence). CDR3 coding DNA: TGTGCCACCAGCAAAACGAATAGCGTACCTTACAATGAGCAGTACTTC. It specifies CATSKTNSVPYNEQYF.